Following are 19 T cell receptor beta chains from one sample sequenced in a study of shared clonotypes between healthy human individuals (dated by TCRdb to 2018 to 2020). The library came from the immunoSEQ multiplex PCR assay. What TCRdb holds here is the immuneACCESS table cut down to in-frame rearrangements. Part of the clones is not present; checked against another copy, under half of the missing clones reflect an unresolved V gene, and the others are unexplained. This sample holds hundreds of thousands of clones; about 95% were observed only once. The ten most abundant clones make up less than 0.06% of the sample. The material sequenced was naive CD4+ T cells sorted from blood. The cell subset or site label here, explained by the study, means: CD45RA+ positively selected. Source of these receptors: a young woman in good health.

CDR3 loop: CASSPTGTMNTEAFF. The CDR3 nucleotides are TGTGCCAGCTCACCAACAGGGACCATGAACACTGAAGCTTTCTTT. The chain carries TRBV18 and TRBJ1-1, with a weak D call TRBD1 (6 bases). CDR1 is KGHSH and CDR2 is LQKENI in the germline V gene. The V gene lost 2 bases and the J gene lost 0 bases, with 10 bases spanning the gap. The CDR3 sequence is 15 residues long.

This clone has more than one count but fewer than ten. The chain has TRBV15 and TRBJ2-1; D call uncertain. The germline V and J ends were trimmed by 2 bases and 8 bases, with 7 bases remaining between them. The CDR3 contains 12 residues. Per the germline V gene, CDR1 is LNHNV and CDR2 is YYDKDF (reference sequence). The CDR3 protein is CATSRWADEQFF. The CDR3 coding sequence is TGTGCCACCAGCAGATGGGCCGATGAGCAGTTCTTC.

The gene calls are TRBV2 and TRBJ1-4; D uncertain. This CDR3 region has 14 residues. Trimming took 8 bases from V and 4 from J, leaving 14 bases between them. Germline loops: CDR1 SNHLY, CDR2 FYNNEI. The CDR3 here is CASLQGYGNEKLFF. As DNA, the CDR3 is TGTGCCAGCCTGCAAGGGTATGGTAATGAAAAACTGTTTTTT.

The chain couples TRBV5-1 to TRBJ2-7, with TRBD2 matching 10 bases. V lost 4 bases to trimming and J lost 2 bases; unmatched junction nucleotides: 6. The CDR3 extends over 15 amino acids. Germline assignment: CDR1 SGHRS and CDR2 YFSETQ. CDR3 loop: CASSRLAGVTYEQYF. Here the CDR3 DNA reads TGCGCCAGCAGCCGACTAGCGGGTGTAACCTACGAGCAGTACTTC.

This clone was counted only a few times. V is TRBV23-1 and J is TRBJ1-5, with D unresolved. TRBV23-1 is an ORF; its function is uncertain. V shed 6 bases and J shed 5 bases, with 11 bases lying between them. The CDR3 has 13 amino acids. CDR3 sequence: CASRRGNYQPQHF. The CDR3 nucleotides read TGCGCCAGCAGACGAGGTAACTATCAGCCCCAGCATTTT.

The chain uses TRBV7-2 and TRBJ1-3; 10 nucleotides line up with TRBD1. The CDR3 runs 16 residues. CDR1 is SGHTA, CDR2 FQGNSA, per germline. V lost 1 base, J lost 4 bases, and 4 bases stayed unmatched. The CDR3 coding sequence is TGTGCCAGCAGCTTAGGACAGGGGGCGCGGGGAAACACCATATATTTT. Translation: CASSLGQGARGNTIYF.

Written as DNA, the CDR3 is TGTGCCAGCGCCGGGCACGATAATCAGCCCCAGCATTTT. Protein: CASAGHDNQPQHF. The chain links TRBV18 to TRBJ1-5, with D unclear. CDR3 size: 13 residues. The germline CDR1 and CDR2 sequences are KGHSH and LQKENI. V was cut by 8 bases and J by 4 bases, with 12 bases left in between.

In this sample, this clone turned up once. V is TRBV18 and J is TRBJ2-1; 12 positions match TRBD1. Trimming at V came to 6 bases and at J to 4 bases, leaving 7 bases not matched to a gene. Germline assignment: CDR1 KGHSH and CDR2 LQKENI. This CDR3 spans 16 amino acids. DNA for the CDR3: TGTGCCAGCTCGCGGCGGGGACAGGGGGCATACAATGAGCAGTTCTTC. Amino acids: CASSRRGQGAYNEQFF. Based on the CDR3 plus reference TRBV18 and TRBJ2-1, the full variable domain is NAGVMQNPRHLVRRRGQEARLRCSPMKGHSHVYWYRQLPEEGLKFMVYLQKENIIDESGMPKERFSAEFPKEGPSILRIQQVVRGDSAAYFCASSRRGQGAYNEQFFGPGTRLTVL.

The chain couples TRBV10-3 to TRBJ2-1; no definite D call. This CDR3 is built from 18 residues. In germline, CDR1 is ENHRY, CDR2 SYGVKD. Deletions cut 1 base from V and 2 bases from J, with 18 bases between. The CDR3 sequence is CAISELASVGLAYNEQFF. In nucleotides, the CDR3 is TGTGCCATCAGTGAGTTAGCATCGGTGGGATTAGCCTACAATGAGCAGTTCTTC.

The V call is TRBV28, the J call TRBJ1-1; maybe TRBD1 (6 bases). Looked up from germline, CDR1 is MDHEN and CDR2 is SYDVKM. V dropped 8 bases and J dropped 4 bases, with 17 bases sitting between them. The CDR3 runs 14 residues. CDR3 sequence (DNA): TGTGCCAGCTTCCTAGAGGGGGTTTCCACTGAAGCTTTCTTT. Residues: CASFLEGVSTEAFF.

The V and J genes are TRBV7-8 and TRBJ1-5; a possible D gene is TRBD1 (6 bases). The CDR3 is made up of 16 amino acids. The V gene lost 1 base and the J gene lost 3 bases, with 13 bases spanning the gap. From germline, CDR1 is SGHVS and CDR2 FQNEAQ. CDR3 sequence: CASSLDGRGNNQPQHF. As DNA, the CDR3 is TGTGCCAGCAGCTTAGACGGCAGGGGCAACAATCAGCCCCAGCATTTT.

The rearrangement uses TRBV30 and TRBJ2-6; D unresolved. The V gene's germline CDR1 is GTSNPN and CDR2 SVGIG (reference sequence). V lost 7 bases, J lost 4 bases, and 5 bases lay in between. This CDR3 spans 11 amino acids. DNA for the CDR3: TGTGCCTCCGGAGGGGCCAACGTCCTGACTTTC. It encodes CASGGANVLTF.

The rearrangement links TRBV18 to TRBJ1-1, with D possibly TRBD1 on 6 matching bases. The ends were cut back, 6 bases at V and 5 bases at J, with 13 bases in the middle. The germline CDR1 and CDR2 sequences are KGHSH and LQKENI. The length of the CDR3 is 13 residues. CDR3 in DNA: TGTGCCAGCTCGACAGGTGAGGGAACTGAAGCTTTCTTT. This codes for CASSTGEGTEAFF.

The V gene is TRBV10-2, the J gene TRBJ2-5, with 8 bases that match TRBD2. This CDR3 spans 18 amino acids. Germline CDR1 is WSHSY and CDR2 is SAAADI. The trim removed 0 bases at V and 1 base at J, leaving 10 bases unmatched. The CDR3 nucleotides are TGCGCCAGCAGTGAGTCGGGAGGGCTACTAGCGGCCCAAGAGACCCAGTACTTC. It encodes CASSESGGLLAAQETQYF.

The J gene is TRBJ2-3, the V gene TRBV5-1, with a possible D match to TRBD2 (6 bases). V lost 5 bases, J lost 0 bases, and 10 bases lay in between. The CDR3 contains 14 residues. Germline CDR1 and CDR2: SGHRS and YFSETQ. CDR3 region: CASRGGTSTDTQYF. The CDR3 nucleotides are TGCGCCAGCAGAGGCGGGACTAGCACAGATACGCAGTATTTT.

This clone appeared once. V gene TRBV9 combines with J gene TRBJ2-5; no firm D call. The DNA end is more similar to TRBJ2-7, so the J call may be wrong. This CDR3 has 14 amino acids. Germline V lookup: CDR1 SGDLS, CDR2 YYNGEE. CDR3: CASSAHTLTYEQYF. CDR3 nucleotides: TGTGCCAGCAGCGCCCATACACTAACCTACGAGCAGTACTTC.

The chain couples TRBV28 to TRBJ2-5; D may be TRBD2 (6 bases). The germline V gene encodes CDR1 MDHEN and CDR2 SYDVKM. CDR3 size: 14 residues. V was pared by 8 bases and J by 6 bases, with 19 bases between. Here the CDR3 reads CASDEGGGVKTQYF. In nucleotides, the CDR3 is TGTGCCAGCGATGAGGGAGGAGGCGTAAAGACCCAGTACTTC.

For this clone: Sequence at one end of the junction differs from germline and may be a read error. CDR3 bases: TGTGCCAGCAGTCCAAAGGGAAGGGAACAGGAGATCTTT. Translated: CASSPKGREQEIF. The J gene is TRBJ1-1, the V gene TRBV6-5; tentatively, D is TRBD1 (5 bases). CDR3 length: 13 residues. The germline V gene has CDR1 MNHEY and CDR2 SVGAGI.

V gene TRBV10-3 combines with J gene TRBJ2-2; 7 bases agree with TRBD2. CDR1 ENHRY and CDR2 SYGVKD come from the germline V gene. CDR3 length: 13 residues. Trimming removed 11 bases from V and 5 bases from J; junction bases left unmatched: 8. The CDR3 DNA is TGTGCCGCGCAGCGGGACGGAACCGGGGAGCTGTTTTTT. Translating gives CAAQRDGTGELFF.